Listed here are 18 T cell receptor beta chains from one sample, sequenced in a study. TCRdb re-called the 5' RACE reads through MiXCR, storing one row per CDR3 protein. The top ten clones hold 2% to 2.5% of a sample with roughly 50,000 distinct CDR3 sequences, approximately 17% of them seen once. The sequenced material came from naive CD4+ T cells sorted from blood. Described subset: naive CD4+ T cells, CD4+CD45RA+CD25-. The receptors here all came from a female donor with breast cancer.

This clonotype was counted at least ten times. The rearrangement joins TRBV29-1 to TRBJ2-3; D unresolved. This CDR3 is built from 12 residues. Germline lookup yields CDR1 SQVTM and CDR2 ANQGSEA. V gave up 4 bases and J gave up 5 bases, with 10 bases separating them. Here the CDR3 reads CSVGAPGDTQYF. The CDR3 DNA reads TGCAGCGTTGGGGCGCCGGGAGATACGCAGTATTTT.

This rearrangement joins TRBV25-1 to TRBJ1-1; possible D gene TRBD1, 5 bases. The V and J ends lost 0 bases and 3 bases respectively, with 8 bases between them. Germline V gene sequence: CDR1 MGHDK, CDR2 SYGVNS. The CDR3 totals 14 residues. CDR3 residues: CASSEYVGDTEAFF. In nucleotides, the CDR3 is TGTGCCAGCAGTGAATATGTGGGGGACACTGAAGCTTTCTTT. The variable domain in full, completed from reference TRBV25-1 and TRBJ1-1, reads EADIYQTPRYLVIGTGKKITLECSQTMGHDKMYWYQQDPGMELHLIHYSYGVNSTEKGDLSSESTVSRIRTEHFPLTLESARPSHTSQYLCASSEYVGDTEAFFGQGTRLTVV.

The chain recombines TRBV9 with TRBJ2-2; D is unresolved. This CDR3 comprises 14 residues. Germline CDR1 SGDLS, CDR2 YYNGEE. Trimming cost V 0 bases and J 5 bases, with 8 bases left between them. The CDR3 reads CASSVVEATGELFF. CDR3 nucleotide sequence: TGTGCCAGCAGCGTAGTTGAGGCGACCGGGGAGCTGTTTTTT.

The gene calls are TRBV11-2 and TRBJ1-1; D is possibly TRBD1 (6 bases). The CDR3 has 14 residues. Germline CDR1 is SGHAT and CDR2 is FQNNGV. V lost 5 bases to trimming and J lost 5 bases, with 15 bases between them. The CDR3, as DNA: TGTGCCAGCAGCCCTCAGGGGCAGGGGACTGAAGCTTTCTTT. It specifies CASSPQGQGTEAFF.

This clonotype was counted a few times. V is TRBV5-1 and J is TRBJ2-7; TRBD2 might be the D (6 bases). CDR1 and CDR2 from the germline V gene are SGHRS and YFSETQ. The CDR3 totals 15 residues. The V and J ends lost 4 bases and 2 bases respectively, with 16 bases between them. The CDR3: CASSRGSGEAYEQYF. CDR3 coding DNA: TGCGCCAGCAGCCGCGGTAGCGGAGAAGCCTACGAGCAGTACTTC.

This clonotype came up a few times. The gene calls are TRBV6-1 and TRBJ2-1; a weak D match, TRBD1 (6 bases). V was cut by 8 bases and J by 2 bases, with 19 bases left in between. Germline values: CDR1 MNHNS, CDR2 SASEGT. The CDR3 contains 16 residues. The CDR3 sequence is CASSHQVRGPYNEQFF. CDR3 DNA: TGTGCCAGCTCCCACCAGGTCAGGGGCCCCTACAATGAGCAGTTCTTC.

The gene calls are TRBV4-1 and TRBJ2-7; TRBD1 aligns across 7 bases. Germline V CDR1 and CDR2: MGHRA, YSYEKL. This CDR3 region has 14 residues. With V trimmed by 3 bases and J by 6 bases, 8 bases remained unmatched. CDR3 nucleotides: TGCGCCAGCAGCCAGCCCAGACAGGGCCCCGAGCAGTACTTC. Encoded protein: CASSQPRQGPEQYF.

This clonotype was seen more than once but under ten times. The chain combines TRBV24-1 with TRBJ2-5, with a tentative D call TRBD2 (7 bases). The V gene lost 5 bases and the J gene lost 5 bases, with 14 bases spanning the gap. The CDR3 has 14 amino acids. Germline lookup yields CDR1 KGHDR and CDR2 SFDVKD. CDR3 DNA: TGTGCCACCAGTGGAGTCGGGGGGCTGGAGACCCAGTACTTC. Its translation: CATSGVGGLETQYF.

V and J are TRBV5-1 and TRBJ2-2; the match to TRBD2 covers 7 bases. V shed 9 bases and J 7 bases; nucleotides not matched to a gene: 12. Per germline, CDR1 SGHRS and CDR2 YFSETQ. The length of the CDR3 is 14 residues. The CDR3 DNA follows: TGCGCCACCCAGCGGGACTTTGTGAGCGGGGAGCTGTTTTTT. Its translation is CATQRDFVSGELFF.

The sample holds many counts of this clonotype. The chain has TRBV5-1 and TRBJ2-1, with D unresolved. V shed 3 bases and J shed 6 bases, with 13 bases lying between them. This CDR3 spans 14 amino acids. Per germline, CDR1 SGHRS and CDR2 YFSETQ. CDR3 nucleotide sequence: TGCGCCAGCAGCTCAATTTCCTTGGTCAATGAGCAGTTCTTC. Amino acid sequence: CASSSISLVNEQFF.

This clonotype was detected only a few times. The chain couples TRBV7-9 to TRBJ2-2; 8 bases agree with TRBD2. The CDR3 is made up of 15 amino acids. The ends lost 5 bases at V and 6 bases at J; junction bases unmatched: 8. Germline V lookup: CDR1 SEHNR, CDR2 FQNEAQ (reference sequence). The CDR3 DNA sequence: TGTGCCAGCAGCCCCAGCGGGAGTATCTCCGGGGAGCTGTTTTTT. It codes for CASSPSGSISGELFF.

This clonotype was found a few times. The rearrangement links TRBV7-2 to TRBJ1-2; unclear D gene. The CDR3 spans 14 residues. The germline V gene has CDR1 SGHTA and CDR2 FQGNSA. The ends were cut back, 5 bases at V and 4 bases at J, with 14 bases in the middle. The CDR3 DNA follows: TGTGCCAGCAGCCCCTCGGACTGGACCTATGGCTACACCTTC. Protein: CASSPSDWTYGYTF.

This clonotype was counted ten times or more. This chain links TRBV20-1 with TRBJ2-5, with a possible D match to TRBD2 (6 bases). This CDR3 region has 15 residues. Germline-derived CDR1 and CDR2 are DFQATT and SNEGSKA (reference sequence). V lost 6 bases and J 2 bases, leaving 19 bases between the germline ends. The CDR3 DNA sequence: TGCAGTGCCCATGAAGGAGGGAGGCAGCAAGAGACCCAGTACTTC. The encoded protein is CSAHEGGRQQETQYF.

The V gene is TRBV2, the J gene TRBJ2-5; a possible D gene is TRBD2 (5 bases). CDR1 is SNHLY and CDR2 is FYNNEI in the germline V gene. Deletions cut 10 bases from V and 3 bases from J, with 18 bases between. This CDR3 has 14 residues. CDR3 residues: CATKGSWAEETQYF. The CDR3 coding sequence is TGTGCCACCAAAGGGAGTTGGGCAGAAGAGACCCAGTACTTC.

The chain uses TRBV20-1 and TRBJ1-1, with D possibly matching TRBD1 (5 bases). The CDR3 sequence is 15 residues long. Germline V gives CDR1 DFQATT, CDR2 SNEGSKA (reference sequence). V was trimmed by 2 bases and J by 0 bases, leaving 13 bases between them. The CDR3 loop reads CSARLDGRVNTEAFF. The CDR3 DNA is TGCAGTGCTAGACTGGATGGCAGGGTGAACACTGAAGCTTTCTTT.

A remark on this clonotype: A much larger clone lies a single base off, so this may be a read error. This chain connects TRBV7-9 to TRBJ1-1; 9 nucleotides align to TRBD1. The CDR3 sequence is 15 residues long. Germline V CDR1 and CDR2: SEHNR, FQNEAQ (reference sequence). Trimming took 5 bases from V and 5 from J; bases not matched to a gene: 9. The CDR3 DNA sequence: TGTGCCAGCAGCCCAGGGAGGACAGGGGAAACTGAAGCTTTCTTT. Amino acids: CASSPGRTGETEAFF. Variable domain in full (rest from reference TRBV7-9 and TRBJ1-1): DTGVSQNPRHKITKRGQNVTFRCDPISEHNRLYWYRQTLGQGPEFLTYFQNEAQLEKSRLLSDRFSAERPKGSFSTLEIQRTEQGDSAMYLCASSPGRTGETEAFFGQGTRLTVV.

This chain uses TRBV2 with TRBJ1-5, with 8 positions matching TRBD1. With 6 bases clipped from V and 1 base from J, the junction kept 2 bases outside the gene matches. CDR1 is SNHLY, CDR2 FYNNEI, per germline. The CDR3 totals 14 residues. CDR3 region: CASRGTGSNQPQHF. CDR3 DNA sequence: TGTGCCAGCAGGGGGACAGGCAGCAATCAGCCCCAGCATTTT.

This clonotype was seen at least ten times. The CDR3 nucleotides read TGTGCCACCAGCAGACAGTACCAAGAGACCCAGTACTTC. Its translation: CATSRQYQETQYF. The genes are TRBV15 and TRBJ2-5; D call uncertain. This CDR3 is 13 amino acids long. Germline V lookup: CDR1 LNHNV, CDR2 YYDKDF (reference sequence). Trimming took 2 bases from V and 0 from J, leaving 4 bases between them.